These 11 T cell receptor beta chains share one sample of origin, sequenced in a study of blood T cell repertoires in COVID-19. Sequenced by immunoSEQ multiplex PCR; TCRdb stores in-frame clones only, minus some. The sample contains 90,000 to 110,000 clones, approximately 90% of which appear only once. Sequencing was carried out using peripheral blood. The origin of the receptors is a human donor in a cohort sampled during active COVID-19.

The chain recombines TRBV28 with TRBJ2-7; possible D gene TRBD1, 5 bases. Trimming stripped 2 bases from V and 6 bases from J, with 8 bases between. From germline, CDR1 is MDHEN and CDR2 SYDVKM. CDR3 length equals 12 residues. CDR3 region: CASSLQGLEQYF. The CDR3 coding sequence is TGTGCCAGCAGTTTACAGGGCCTCGAGCAGTACTTC.

V and J are TRBV27 and TRBJ2-5; no clear D gene. The V end was cut by 8 bases, the J end by 7 bases, with 8 bases between. The germline CDR1 and CDR2 sequences are MNHEY and SMNVEV (reference sequence). CDR3 length: 10 amino acids. CDR3 sequence: CASQLATQYF. CDR3 DNA: TGTGCCAGCCAATTGGCGACCCAGTACTTC.

Points on this clone: The junction departs from germline at one end; a sequencing error may be responsible. The chain has TRBV3-1 (or the pseudogene TRBV3-2) and TRBJ2-1, with 8 positions matching TRBD2. CDR1 and CDR2 (germline): LGHDT, YNNKEL (reference sequence). The CDR3 runs to 11 residues. The CDR3 here is CASSRSGGWVF. The CDR3 nucleotides read TGTGCCAGCAGCCGGAGCGGGGGATGGGTCTTC.

The chain has TRBV29-1 and TRBJ1-1; D might be TRBD1 (5 bases). CDR3 size: 13 residues. V dropped 6 bases and J dropped 4 bases, with 15 bases sitting between them. Germline lookup yields CDR1 SQVTM and CDR2 ANQGSEA. The CDR3 sequence is CSVAPRGFTEAFF. As DNA, the CDR3 is TGCAGCGTCGCACCGCGGGGCTTCACTGAAGCTTTCTTT.

V and J are TRBV5-1 and TRBJ2-1; tentatively, D is TRBD2 (6 bases). In germline, CDR1 is SGHRS, CDR2 YFSETQ. V was pared by 2 bases and J by 1 base, with 10 bases between. This CDR3 comprises 15 residues. In nucleotides, the CDR3 is TGCGCCAGCAGCTTCCCTGCGGGGTCCTACAATGAGCAGTTCTTC. This sequence encodes CASSFPAGSYNEQFF. Full variable domain (rest looked up from reference TRBV5-1 and TRBJ2-1): KAGVTQTPRYLIKTRGQQVTLSCSPISGHRSVSWYQQTPGQGLQFLFEYFSETQRNKGNFPGRFSGRQFSNSRSEMNVSTLELGDSALYLCASSFPAGSYNEQFFGPGTRLTVL.

The chain joins TRBV7-9 to TRBJ1-1; 8 bases fit TRBD1. Unmatched junction bases numbered 1, after V lost 1 base and J lost 0 bases. The CDR3 is 15 amino acids. Germline assignment: CDR1 SEHNR and CDR2 FQNEAQ (reference sequence). DNA for the CDR3: TGTGCCAGCAGCTTAGAGACAGGGGTGAACACTGAAGCTTTCTTT. Its translation is CASSLETGVNTEAFF.

V gene TRBV5-1 combines with J gene TRBJ1-1, with 10 bases identical to TRBD1. V lost 2 bases, J lost 11 bases, and 3 bases stayed unmatched. The germline V gene has CDR1 SGHRS and CDR2 YFSETQ. This CDR3 is built from 12 residues. The CDR3 DNA is TGCGCCAGCAGCTTTGACAGGGGGCACGCTTTCTTT. This sequence encodes CASSFDRGHAFF.

The genes are TRBV2 and TRBJ1-5, with D unclear. The CDR3 loop spans 14 amino acids. With 6 bases removed from V and 0 bases from J, the gap between germline ends came to 9 bases. Germline-derived CDR1 and CDR2 are SNHLY and FYNNEI. The CDR3 loop is CASRPNYSNQPQHF. CDR3 nucleotide sequence: TGTGCCAGCAGGCCGAACTATAGCAATCAGCCCCAGCATTTT.

V and J are TRBV28 and TRBJ2-4; maybe TRBD1 (5 bases). Trimming pared 4 bases from V and 8 bases from J, leaving 12 bases between. This CDR3 comprises 13 residues. Germline CDR1 MDHEN, CDR2 SYDVKM. The CDR3 nucleotides read TGTGCCAGCAGTTCCCCGACACAGGACATTCAGTACTTC. Protein sequence: CASSSPTQDIQYF.

The rearrangement joins TRBV6-2 or TRBV6-3 to TRBJ1-4; D is uncertain. Trimming shortened V by 6 bases and J by 12 bases, and 20 bases separated the two germline ends. This CDR3 contains 14 residues. Germline loops: CDR1 MNHEY, CDR2 SVGEGT. The CDR3 nucleotides read TGTGCCAGCAGCCTGTTCGCAGGAGGCCAGGAACTGTTTTTT. This encodes CASSLFAGGQELFF.

This chain connects TRBV27 to TRBJ2-7; a possible D gene is TRBD2 (5 bases). The V end lost 2 bases, the J end lost 3 bases, and 11 bases lay between the germline ends. Germline V lookup: CDR1 MNHEY, CDR2 SMNVEV (reference sequence). This CDR3 is 14 amino acids long. CDR3: CASSLAGSGYEQYF. The CDR3 DNA reads as TGTGCCAGCAGTTTAGCGGGCTCCGGCTACGAGCAGTACTTC.